Below are 10 T cell receptor beta chains sequenced from a single sample in a study of blood T cell repertoires in COVID-19. The assay was immunoSEQ multiplex PCR, and TCRdb's table has in-frame clones only and misses some. The sample lists around 35,000 clones; more than 85% were seen once. The sequencing sample was made of peripheral blood. The receptors stem from a man aged 70-80 years with acute or convalescent COVID-19.

This chain connects TRBV30 to TRBJ2-1; D gene uncertain. Germline lookup yields CDR1 GTSNPN and CDR2 SVGIG (reference sequence). The CDR3 sequence is 11 residues long. V shed 8 bases and J shed 5 bases, with 10 bases lying between them. The CDR3 nucleotides read TGTGCCCGCTCTCAGGACAATGAGCAGTTCTTC. It specifies CARSQDNEQFF.

The gene calls are TRBV4-3 and TRBJ1-3; D is possibly TRBD1 (6 bases). The germline V gene has CDR1 LGHNA and CDR2 YSLEER. The germline V and J ends were trimmed by 0 bases and 0 bases, with 15 bases remaining between them. The CDR3 loop spans 18 amino acids. The CDR3 loop reads CASSQDRAGVYSGNTIYF. In DNA form, the CDR3 reads TGCGCCAGCAGCCAAGATCGAGCAGGGGTTTACTCTGGAAACACCATATATTTT.

V is TRBV27 and J is TRBJ2-6; 9 nucleotides agree with TRBD2. Per the germline V gene, CDR1 is MNHEY and CDR2 is SMNVEV (reference sequence). The CDR3 has 19 amino acids. The V gene end was trimmed by 2 bases and the J gene end by 2 bases; junction bases not matched to a gene: 10. The chain's CDR3 is CASSLRLSGRKPGANVLTF. The CDR3 coding sequence is TGTGCCAGCAGTTTAAGACTCAGCGGGAGGAAGCCTGGGGCCAACGTCCTGACTTTC.

This sequence joins TRBV29-1 and TRBJ1-1, with 7 positions matching TRBD1. CDR1 and CDR2 from the germline V gene are SQVTM and ANQGSEA. V dropped 7 bases and J dropped 1; count of bases not matched to a gene: 12. There are 15 residues in the CDR3. CDR3 region: CSGTTLGTANTEAFF. The CDR3 region has the DNA TGCAGCGGAACCACCCTGGGGACAGCGAACACTGAAGCTTTCTTT.

The V call is TRBV4-3, the J call TRBJ1-3; no clear D. Germline V CDR1 and CDR2: LGHNA, YSLEER. The CDR3 spans 16 residues. The germline V and J ends were trimmed by 3 bases and 0 bases, with 12 bases remaining between them. The CDR3 is CASSQTDRGSGNTIYF. In DNA, the CDR3 is TGCGCCAGCAGCCAGACCGACCGCGGCTCTGGAAACACCATATATTTT.

This chain connects TRBV5-1 to TRBJ2-3; 9 bases are a match to TRBD2. V trimming: 2 bases; J trimming: 4 bases; junction bases outside the gene matches: 8. The CDR3 is 16 amino acids. The V gene's germline CDR1 is SGHRS and CDR2 YFSETQ. CDR3 region: CASSFRGTSRPDTQYF. CDR3 sequence (DNA): TGCGCCAGCAGCTTCCGGGGGACTAGCCGCCCAGATACGCAGTATTTT. The variable domain in full, with the rest retrieved from reference TRBV5-1 and TRBJ2-3, is KAGVTQTPRYLIKTRGQQVTLSCSPISGHRSVSWYQQTPGQGLQFLFEYFSETQRNKGNFPGRFSGRQFSNSRSEMNVSTLELGDSALYLCASSFRGTSRPDTQYFGPGTRLTVL.

V and J are TRBV28 and TRBJ2-7; TRBD1 aligns across 8 bases. The CDR3 is 15 residues long. Per germline, CDR1 MDHEN and CDR2 SYDVKM. The V and J ends lost 6 bases and 6 bases, in that order; junction bases with no gene match: 13. The CDR3 here is CASSPSDRAFAEQYF. The CDR3 DNA is TGTGCCAGCAGCCCTTCGGACAGGGCCTTTGCCGAGCAGTACTTC.

There are a few counts of this clone. The chain recombines TRBV9 with TRBJ2-5; tentatively, D is TRBD2 (6 bases). CDR1 is SGDLS, CDR2 YYNGEE, per germline. Trimming cost V 0 bases and J 9 bases, with 12 bases left between them. The CDR3 extends over 13 amino acids. The CDR3 protein is CASSVVGSGSQYF. The CDR3 coding sequence is TGTGCCAGCAGCGTAGTCGGGAGTGGGTCCCAGTACTTC.

The chain combines TRBV7-2 with TRBJ1-5; D call uncertain. Trimming left V 4 bases short and J 3 bases short, with 4 bases between. The CDR3 extends over 12 amino acids. From germline, CDR1 is SGHTA and CDR2 FQGNSA. The CDR3 sequence: CASSSVNQPQHF. The CDR3 DNA sequence: TGTGCCAGCAGCTCCGTCAATCAGCCCCAGCATTTT.

The V call is TRBV5-1, the J call TRBJ2-5; 10 positions agree with TRBD2. CDR1 is SGHRS and CDR2 is YFSETQ in the germline V gene. The CDR3 consists of 17 residues. Trimming took 0 bases from V and 8 from J; bases not matched to a gene: 13. CDR3 bases: TGCGCCAGCAGCTTGGTTGGAGCGGGAGGGGCCCCAGCCACCCAGTACTTC. Translating it yields CASSLVGAGGAPATQYF.